This passage covers 2 T cell receptor beta chains from one sample sequenced in a study of cytomegalovirus exposure and HLA in healthy donors. The protocol was immunoSEQ multiplex PCR, while the TCRdb copy is restricted to in-frame clones and leaves out a portion. The sample has some 60,000 clones, approximately 94% seen once. Sequencing was done on a sample of PBMCs. Every receptor here comes from a man aged 18 to 30 in good health and CMV-seropositive.

This chain joins TRBV6-6 and TRBJ1-5, with D maybe TRBD1 (6 bases). CDR1 is MNHNY and CDR2 is SVGAGI in the germline V gene (reference sequence). The CDR3 covers 15 residues. The V gene lost 0 bases and the J gene lost 5 bases, with 11 bases spanning the gap. CDR3 DNA sequence: TGTGCCAGCAGTTACTCGCGAGGGGGGGATCAGCCCCAGCATTTT. Translation gives CASSYSRGGDQPQHF.

The V and J genes are TRBV4-1 and TRBJ1-2; 9 nucleotides align to TRBD1. J lost 1 base, V lost 2 bases, and 14 bases had no gene match. CDR3 length equals 19 residues. CDR1 is MGHRA, CDR2 YSYEKL, per germline. CDR3 region: CASSQFTGGPGSVNYGYTF. CDR3 coding DNA: TGCGCCAGCAGCCAATTTACAGGGGGCCCTGGAAGCGTTAACTATGGCTACACCTTC.